This is a list of T cell receptor beta chains from one sample in a study of vaccination effects on CD4 cells after COVID-19. No antigen has been identified for these receptors. Using immunoSEQ multiplex PCR, the repertoire was profiled, and TCRdb retains in-frame clones only, with some absent. The table lists around 44,000 clones, approximately 82% of them singletons. The source was CD4+ T cells from PBMCs cultured without peptide, collected after COVID-19 vaccination. These receptors all stem from a human donor who had a prior SARS-CoV-2 infection. The CDR3 runs from the conserved cysteine through the conserved F or W. The D gene is left open where the match is weak. Size is omitted from some rows. Given values are once, few, many or a class for expanded clones.

V: TRBV6-2/TRBV6-3
D: NA
size: NA
J: TRBJ1-5
CDR3: CASSLSQGGTYSNQPQHF
DNA: TGTGCCAGCAGTTTAAGTCAAGGGGGAACCTATAGCAATCAGCCCCAGCATTTT

V: TRBV5-6
D: NA
size: NA
J: TRBJ2-5
CDR3: CASSWLLTEKETQYF
DNA: TGTGCCAGCAGCTGGCTACTGACGGAGAAGGAGACCCAGTACTTC

V: TRBV5-1
D: NA
size: few
J: TRBJ1-2
CDR3: CASSTGQINYGYTF
DNA: TGCGCCAGCAGCACCGGACAGATTAACTATGGCTACACCTTC

V: TRBV7-9
D: NA
size: NA
J: TRBJ1-2
CDR3: CASSLGHNYGYTF
DNA: TGTGCCAGCAGCTTGGGGCACAACTATGGCTACACCTTC

V: TRBV9
D: NA
size: once
J: TRBJ2-3
CDR3: CASSVQGGLRADTQYF
DNA: TGTGCCAGCAGCGTCCAAGGCGGGCTGAGGGCAGATACGCAGTATTTT

V: TRBV6-5
D: TRBD1
size: NA
J: TRBJ1-4
CDR3: CASKEGAREKLFF
DNA: TGTGCCAGCAAGGAGGGGGCGAGAGAAAAACTGTTTTTT

V: TRBV7-8
D: NA
size: NA
J: TRBJ1-1
CDR3: CASSLSGNTEAFF
DNA: TGTGCCAGCAGCTTGTCCGGGAACACTGAAGCTTTCTTT

V: TRBV3-1/TRBV3-2
D: NA
size: NA
J: TRBJ2-1
CDR3: CASSSQVGDTEGNEQFF
DNA: TGTGCCAGCAGCTCCCAAGTCGGGGACACCGAAGGGAATGAGCAGTTCTTC

V: TRBV19
D: TRBD1
size: NA
J: TRBJ1-2
CDR3: CASQRTGRLWDYGYTF
DNA: TGTGCCAGTCAAAGGACAGGGCGTTTGTGGGACTATGGCTACACCTTC

V: TRBV7-3
D: NA
size: once
J: TRBJ2-5
CDR3: CASSQQTGSETQYF
DNA: TGTGCCAGCAGCCAACAGACAGGATCAGAGACCCAGTACTTC

V: TRBV27
D: NA
size: NA
J: TRBJ2-1
CDR3: CASSARNEQFF
DNA: TGTGCCAGCAGTGCCCGGAATGAGCAGTTCTTC

V: TRBV6-5
D: NA
size: NA
J: TRBJ2-7
CDR3: CASRLPATYEQYF
DNA: TGTGCCAGCAGGTTACCTGCGACCTACGAGCAGTACTTC

V: TRBV28
D: NA
size: once
J: TRBJ1-2
CDR3: CASSLSGRPNYGYTF
DNA: TGTGCCAGCAGTTTATCCGGCAGGCCTAACTATGGCTACACCTTC

V: TRBV7-6
D: NA
size: NA
J: TRBJ1-4
CDR3: CASSLVPAIDEKLFF
DNA: TGTGCCAGCAGCCTCGTTCCCGCAATTGATGAAAAACTGTTTTTT

V: TRBV10-3
D: NA
size: few
J: TRBJ2-6
CDR3: CAISEFILRSGANVLTF
DNA: TGTGCCATCAGTGAGTTCATCCTTCGCTCTGGGGCCAACGTCCTGACTTTC

V: TRBV9
D: TRBD2
size: NA
J: TRBJ2-3
CDR3: CASSVEAGPPKYTQYF
DNA: TGTGCCAGCAGCGTAGAAGCGGGGCCCCCAAAGTATACGCAGTATTTT

V: TRBV11-1
D: TRBD1
size: NA
J: TRBJ1-6
CDR3: CASSTDRSSSPLHF
DNA: TGTGCCAGCAGCACGGACAGGAGCTCTTCACCCCTCCACTTT

V: TRBV3-1/TRBV3-2
D: NA
size: NA
J: TRBJ2-2
CDR3: CASSQFIHTGELFF
DNA: TGTGCCAGCAGCCAATTTATTCACACCGGGGAGCTGTTTTTT

V: TRBV19
D: TRBD1
size: NA
J: TRBJ2-2
CDR3: CASSNTGGTGELFF
DNA: TGTGCCAGTAGTAATACAGGGGGGACCGGGGAGCTGTTTTTT

V: TRBV4-3
D: TRBD2
size: NA
J: TRBJ2-7
CDR3: CASSQDRWGTSGSYEQYF
DNA: TGCGCCAGCAGCCAAGATCGGTGGGGGACTAGCGGGAGCTACGAGCAGTACTTC

V: TRBV7-3
D: TRBD2
size: few
J: TRBJ2-1
CDR3: CASSLAGRDNEQFF
DNA: TGTGCCAGCAGCTTAGCGGGGAGGGACAATGAGCAGTTCTTC

V: TRBV6-2/TRBV6-3
D: NA
size: NA
J: TRBJ2-5
CDR3: CASSGPDQETQYF
DNA: TGTGCCAGCAGCGGGCCAGACCAAGAGACCCAGTACTTC

V: TRBV6-5
D: TRBD1
size: NA
J: TRBJ1-1
CDR3: CASSTRQGHTEAFF
DNA: TGTGCCAGCAGTACCCGACAGGGCCACACTGAAGCTTTCTTT

V: TRBV6-5
D: NA
size: few
J: TRBJ1-6
CDR3: CASSYSQGLGSPLHF
DNA: TGTGCCAGCAGTTACAGTCAGGGGCTGGGTTCACCCCTCCACTTT

V: TRBV15
D: TRBD1
size: NA
J: TRBJ2-7
CDR3: CATSSRPGTGTEQYF
DNA: TGTGCCACCAGCTCTCGCCCCGGGACAGGGACCGAGCAGTACTTC

V: TRBV6-5
D: NA
size: NA
J: TRBJ1-2
CDR3: CASSWDIRYGYTF
DNA: TGTGCCAGCAGTTGGGACATTCGCTATGGCTACACCTTC

V: TRBV2
D: TRBD2
size: NA
J: TRBJ2-7
CDR3: CASSLAGSYEQYF
DNA: TGTGCCAGCAGTCTAGCGGGATCTTACGAGCAGTACTTC

V: TRBV6-5
D: NA
size: NA
J: TRBJ1-3
CDR3: CASSSSGAPGNTIYF
DNA: TGTGCCAGCAGTAGCTCGGGGGCGCCCGGAAACACCATATATTTT